Listed here are 24 T cell receptor beta chains from one sample, sequenced in a study of beta chain features in type 1 diabetes. No cognate antigen is known for these TCRs. All of the isolated RNA was reverse transcribed, so expressed TCRB transcripts were sequenced. Profiling relied on immunoSEQ multiplex PCR, and the TCRdb table lists in-frame clones only, not all of them. The table shows approximately 260,000 clones, with roughly 22% occurring only once. General study points: Shorter TCRB CDR3s, moderately but significantly so, were found in Type 1 diabetes patients in all four CD4+ subsets.

Sequences were obtained from naive CD4+ T cells from blood. These receptor sequences come from a middle-aged woman with type 1 diabetes.

The J gene is TRBJ1-1, the V gene TRBV9; D unresolved. Per germline, CDR1 SGDLS and CDR2 YYNGEE. The CDR3 consists of 14 residues. The germline V and J ends were trimmed by 4 bases and 1 base, with 11 bases remaining between them. In nucleotides, the CDR3 is TGTGCCAGCAGCAAAACGACTGGGAACACTGAAGCTTTCTTT. It encodes CASSKTTGNTEAFF. Complete variable domain (other parts from reference TRBV9 and TRBJ1-1): DSGVTQTPKHLITATGQRVTLRCSPRSGDLSVYWYQQSLDQGLQFLIQYYNGEERAKGNILERFSAQQFPDLHSELNLSSLELGDSALYFCASSKTTGNTEAFFGQGTRLTVV.

This clone was seen more than once but under ten times. J is TRBJ1-4 and V is TRBV27; the D is unclear. V was cut by 5 bases and J by 8 bases, with 12 bases left in between. In germline, CDR1 is MNHEY, CDR2 SMNVEV (reference sequence). The CDR3 length is 13 residues. CDR3 nucleotide sequence: TGTGCCAGCAGTAAACGGGAGTCGGAAAAACTGTTTTTT. Translation gives CASSKRESEKLFF.

The rearrangement joins TRBV9 to TRBJ2-1, with a possible D match to TRBD2 (5 bases). The V gene lost 4 bases and the J gene lost 13 bases, with 15 bases spanning the gap. Looked up from germline, CDR1 is SGDLS and CDR2 is YYNGEE. The CDR3 consists of 12 residues. CDR3 in amino acids: CASSPGLDSQFF. The CDR3 coding sequence is TGTGCCAGCAGCCCCGGACTCGACTCTCAGTTCTTC.

A few counts support this clone. The chain is built from TRBV4-3 and TRBJ1-2; 8 bases fit TRBD1. V gave up 5 bases and J gave up 8 bases; unmatched junction bases: 13. In germline, CDR1 is LGHNA, CDR2 YSLEER. The CDR3 has 15 amino acids. CDR3 residues: CASSLGQGLDGGYTF. CDR3 DNA: TGCGCCAGCAGCTTAGGACAGGGTCTAGATGGCGGCTACACCTTC.

This clone was detected only a few times. This sequence joins TRBV14 and TRBJ2-7, with TRBD1 identical over 8 bases. The CDR3 has 12 amino acids. Germline loops: CDR1 SGHDN, CDR2 FVKESK. V lost 6 bases to trimming and J lost 6 bases; unmatched junction nucleotides: 4. This CDR3 is CASRLDRGEQYF. For the CDR3, the DNA is TGTGCCAGCAGGCTAGACAGGGGCGAGCAGTACTTC.

This clone was seen a handful of times. The V and J genes are TRBV7-9 and TRBJ2-7, with unresolved D. V gave up 1 base and J gave up 1 base, with 5 bases separating them. The V gene's germline CDR1 is SEHNR and CDR2 FQNEAQ (reference sequence). The CDR3 consists of 13 residues. CDR3 sequence reads: CASSLGRSYEQYF. DNA for the CDR3: TGTGCCAGCAGCTTAGGGAGATCCTACGAGCAGTACTTC.

This chain links TRBV29-1 with TRBJ1-1, with TRBD1 matching 9 bases. The CDR3 contains 13 residues. CDR1 SQVTM and CDR2 ANQGSEA come from the germline V gene. Trimming removed 7 bases from V and 2 bases from J; junction bases left unmatched: 5. CDR3 coding DNA: TGCAGCGCCTCGGGACAGGGTAACACTGAAGCTTTCTTT. It codes for CSASGQGNTEAFF.

V and J are TRBV7-9 and TRBJ2-1, with 9 nucleotides matching TRBD1. CDR1 is SEHNR, CDR2 FQNEAQ, per germline (reference sequence). This CDR3 spans 15 amino acids. Germline trimming cut 1 base from V and 6 bases from J; bases unmatched to any gene: 4. The CDR3: CASSLETGGPNEQFF. CDR3 nucleotides: TGTGCCAGCAGCTTAGAGACAGGGGGGCCCAATGAGCAGTTCTTC.

The chain recombines TRBV4-2 with TRBJ1-2; 10 nucleotides align to TRBD1. Per germline, CDR1 LGHNA and CDR2 YNFKEQ. CDR3 length equals 16 residues. V lost 3 bases, J lost 5 bases, and 9 bases stayed unmatched. This chain's CDR3 is CASSQIGGTGVYGYTF. In nucleotides, the CDR3 is TGTGCCAGCAGCCAGATTGGGGGGACAGGGGTTTATGGCTACACCTTC.

This clone was counted only a few times. The same CDR3 is also encoded by other DNA sequences in this sample. The CDR3 loop reads CASSLAGDTQYF. In DNA, the CDR3 is TGCGCCAGCAGCTTGGCCGGGGATACGCAGTATTTT. The gene calls are TRBV5-1 and TRBJ2-3, with no clear D. Trimming took 0 bases from V and 6 from J, leaving 5 bases between them. The germline V gene has CDR1 SGHRS and CDR2 YFSETQ. This CDR3 spans 12 amino acids.

The table lists this clone with a few counts. The chain recombines TRBV28 with TRBJ2-5, with 9 bases aligning to TRBD2. V gave up 5 bases and J gave up 0 bases; unmatched junction bases: 7. CDR3 length: 16 amino acids. Germline V CDR1 and CDR2: MDHEN, SYDVKM. The CDR3 region has the DNA TGTGCCAGCAGTCCAGGACTAGCGTGGTACCAAGAGACCCAGTACTTC. Amino acids: CASSPGLAWYQETQYF.

This clone was found a few times. The chain recombines TRBV29-1 with TRBJ2-1, with D unclear. V lost 6 bases and J lost 0, with 18 bases in between. The germline gives CDR1 SQVTM, CDR2 ANQGSEA. CDR3 size: 16 residues. This chain's CDR3 is CSVLLRVASSYNEQFF. The CDR3 DNA reads as TGCAGCGTCCTCCTTCGGGTGGCGAGCTCCTACAATGAGCAGTTCTTC.

The sample holds a few counts of this clone. This chain joins TRBV9 and TRBJ1-2; 10 bases align to TRBD1. Per germline, CDR1 SGDLS and CDR2 YYNGEE. The trim removed 0 bases at V and 4 bases at J, leaving 3 bases unmatched. The CDR3 is 15 amino acids. The CDR3 DNA follows: TGTGCCAGCAGCGTAGGACAGGGGGCTGGCTATGGCTACACCTTC. Protein: CASSVGQGAGYGYTF.

This sequence joins TRBV5-1 and TRBJ2-2, with no clear D. CDR1 is SGHRS, CDR2 YFSETQ, per germline. This CDR3 comprises 16 residues. Trimming stripped 0 bases from V and 2 bases from J, with 11 bases between. The CDR3 loop is CASSLGADPNTGELFF. CDR3 sequence (DNA): TGCGCCAGCAGCTTGGGGGCCGATCCTAACACCGGGGAGCTGTTTTTT. The variable domain in full, with the rest retrieved from reference TRBV5-1 and TRBJ2-2, is KAGVTQTPRYLIKTRGQQVTLSCSPISGHRSVSWYQQTPGQGLQFLFEYFSETQRNKGNFPGRFSGRQFSNSRSEMNVSTLELGDSALYLCASSLGADPNTGELFFGEGSRLTVL.

In this sample, this clone turned up a few times. Mismatch with germline at one junction end may stem from a read error. V and J are TRBV29-1 and TRBJ2-7; the match to TRBD1 covers 8 bases. The CDR3 length is 10 residues. Germline-derived CDR1 and CDR2 are SQVTM and ANQGSEA. CDR3 bases: TGTGCGACAGGGGAGCACGAGCAGTACTTC. Residues: CATGEHEQYF.

The chain uses TRBV27 and TRBJ2-5; weak D call: TRBD1 (6 bases). The V end was cut by 8 bases, the J end by 5 bases, with 21 bases between. CDR3 length: 15 amino acids. Germline-derived CDR1 and CDR2 are MNHEY and SMNVEV (reference sequence). The CDR3 protein is CASRSRAPRGETQYF. The CDR3, as DNA: TGTGCCAGCCGTTCGAGGGCCCCGAGGGGGGAGACCCAGTACTTC.

This clone has more than one count but fewer than ten. The chain is built from TRBV5-4 and TRBJ2-6; 10 positions match TRBD1. Germline-derived CDR1 and CDR2 are SGHNT and YYREEE (reference sequence). This CDR3 is 16 amino acids long. Trimming at V came to 10 bases and at J to 0 bases, leaving 7 bases not matched to a gene. This CDR3 reads CAQGTGVLSGANVLTF. In DNA form, the CDR3 reads TGTGCCCAAGGGACAGGGGTTCTCTCTGGGGCCAACGTCCTGACTTTC.

This chain's CDR3 is CASSFKAGEETQYF. As DNA, the CDR3 is TGTGCCAGCAGCTTCAAAGCGGGGGAAGAGACCCAGTACTTC. The chain uses TRBV5-6 and TRBJ2-5; 8 bases fit TRBD2. V lost 2 bases and J lost 3; bases outside the gene matches: 3. CDR3 size: 14 residues. The germline V gene has CDR1 SGHDT and CDR2 YYEEEE.

The gene calls are TRBV4-1 and TRBJ2-7; 7 bases line up with TRBD2. The ends lost 4 bases at V and 1 base at J; junction bases unmatched: 10. The CDR3 totals 16 residues. Germline V CDR1 and CDR2: MGHRA, YSYEKL. CDR3 residues: CASSRAPFSGSYEQYF. For the CDR3, the DNA is TGCGCCAGCAGCCGCGCTCCCTTTAGCGGGTCCTACGAGCAGTACTTC.

In this sample, this clone turned up a few times. The rearrangement joins TRBV18 to TRBJ2-7, with D hard to call. The CDR3 has 14 amino acids. Germline values: CDR1 KGHSH, CDR2 LQKENI. Deletions cut 0 bases from V and 1 base from J, with 7 bases between. CDR3 nucleotide sequence: TGTGCCAGCTCACCACCGGCTGATTCCTACGAGCAGTACTTC. This codes for CASSPPADSYEQYF.

This clone was observed a handful of times. This chain joins TRBV2 and TRBJ2-5; 8 bases line up with TRBD1. CDR1 and CDR2 (germline): SNHLY, FYNNEI. The CDR3 has 17 amino acids. Trimming at V came to 5 bases and at J to 1 base, leaving 12 bases not matched to a gene. The CDR3 is CASSLPDRGVRQETQYF. DNA of the CDR3: TGTGCCAGCAGTCTCCCCGACAGGGGCGTGCGCCAAGAGACCCAGTACTTC.

This clone came up a few times. The chain has TRBV25-1 and TRBJ2-7, with TRBD2 matching over 7 bases. The trim removed 6 bases at V and 3 bases at J, leaving 5 bases unmatched. The length of the CDR3 is 13 residues. Per the germline V gene, CDR1 is MGHDK and CDR2 is SYGVNS. CDR3 nucleotides: TGTGCCAGCAGAGGACTAGAGTACTACGAGCAGTACTTC. Its translation is CASRGLEYYEQYF.

This clone has only a few counts. The chain joins TRBV7-9 to TRBJ1-1; D is ambiguous. Trimming removed 5 bases at V and 0 bases at J, with 13 bases between. The CDR3 has 15 residues. Germline V gene sequence: CDR1 SEHNR, CDR2 FQNEAQ (reference sequence). The CDR3 nucleotides read TGTGCCAGCAGCCCTGCAACAGTGATGAACACTGAAGCTTTCTTT. Protein: CASSPATVMNTEAFF.

This clone turned up a few times. The V call is TRBV19, the J call TRBJ2-3; TRBD2 agrees at 13 bases. This CDR3 contains 16 residues. CDR1 is LNHDA, CDR2 SQIVND, per germline (reference sequence). The junction had 5 bases not matched to a gene; V was cut back by 7 bases and J by 1 base. CDR3 nucleotide sequence: TGTGCCAGTACCGCGGGACTAGCGGGGCGCACAGATACGCAGTATTTT. Translating it yields CASTAGLAGRTDTQYF.